This entry lists 10 T cell receptor beta chains sequenced from one sample in a study of blood T cell repertoires in COVID-19. Generated by immunoSEQ multiplex PCR, the TCRdb table keeps only in-frame clones and is missing some. The repertoire holds 40,000 to 45,000 clones, approximately 88% seen once, with around a fifth in the top ten. The material sequenced was peripheral blood. The source of these receptors is a man aged 45 to 65 with active COVID-19.

The chain has TRBV28 and TRBJ1-2; 8 bases line up with TRBD1. V lost 8 bases, J lost 6 bases, and 11 bases stayed unmatched. From germline, CDR1 is MDHEN and CDR2 SYDVKM. The CDR3 sequence is 14 residues long. In DNA form, the CDR3 reads TGTGCCAGCCTAGACCGACAGGGGACCCATGGCTACACCTTC. Encoded protein: CASLDRQGTHGYTF.

The chain links TRBV5-1 to TRBJ2-2; D perhaps matches TRBD1 (5 bases). V lost 4 bases, J lost 5 bases, and 12 bases lay in between. The CDR3 has 14 residues. CDR1 SGHRS and CDR2 YFSETQ come from the germline V gene. The CDR3 here is CASSLSSGTGELFF. The DNA of the CDR3 is TGCGCCAGCAGCCTAAGTTCAGGGACCGGGGAGCTGTTTTTT.

The chain carries TRBV7-3 and TRBJ2-2; D is possibly TRBD2 (5 bases). There are 16 residues in the CDR3. Per germline, CDR1 SGHTA and CDR2 FQGTGA. Trimming took 1 base from V and 1 from J, leaving 10 bases between them. The CDR3 DNA reads as TGTGCCAGCAGCTTAAATCCGGGGAGGAACACCGGGGAGCTGTTTTTT. Translating gives CASSLNPGRNTGELFF. The full variable domain, completed using reference TRBV7-3 and TRBJ2-2, is GAGVSQTPSNKVTEKGKYVELRCDPISGHTALYWYRQSLGQGPEFLIYFQGTGAADDSGLPNDRFFAVRPEGSVSTLKIQRTERGDSAVYLCASSLNPGRNTGELFFGEGSRLTVL.

The chain couples TRBV5-4 to TRBJ2-1; 10 nucleotides match TRBD2. There are 16 residues in the CDR3. In germline, CDR1 is SGHNT, CDR2 YYREEE (reference sequence). With 0 bases clipped from V and 15 bases from J, the junction kept 15 bases outside the gene matches. CDR3 sequence: CASSLVGLSSGGDGFF. For the CDR3, the DNA is TGTGCCAGCAGCTTGGTAGGGTTATCTAGCGGGGGTGACGGGTTCTTC.

V usage is TRBV2 and J usage is TRBJ2-1; 10 bases are shared with TRBD2. Germline CDR1 and CDR2: SNHLY and FYNNEI. This CDR3 is built from 15 residues. Trimming at V came to 4 bases and at J to 7 bases, leaving 7 bases not matched to a gene. In nucleotides, the CDR3 is TGTGCCAGCAGTGTAGCGGGAGGTGGTTGGAATGAGCAGTTCTTC. Amino acid sequence: CASSVAGGGWNEQFF.

This clone has a single count. The V gene is TRBV12-3 or TRBV12-4, the J gene TRBJ1-2; D may be TRBD1 (5 bases). CDR3 length: 12 residues. V shed 4 bases and J shed 13 bases, with 16 bases lying between them. CDR3 region: CASSYGAGYFTF. CDR3 nucleotides: TGTGCCAGCAGTTATGGGGCAGGTTATTTCACCTTC.

This chain links TRBV6-5 with TRBJ1-2; the match to TRBD1 covers 7 bases. Per the germline V gene, CDR1 is MNHEY and CDR2 is SVGAGI. Unmatched junction bases numbered 10, after V lost 6 bases and J lost 9 bases. This CDR3 has 13 amino acids. The CDR3 DNA sequence: TGTGCCAGCAGAAGGGGGCGGATTGATAGCTACACCTTC. It encodes CASRRGRIDSYTF.

The chain links TRBV11-3 to TRBJ2-1, with a possible D match to TRBD2 (5 bases). Trimming stripped 4 bases from V and 5 bases from J, with 9 bases between. Germline CDR1 reads SGHNT; CDR2 reads YENEEA. This CDR3 comprises 13 residues. CDR3 coding DNA: TGTGCCAGCAGCTGGGAAGCGGACAATGAGCAGTTCTTC. Encoded protein: CASSWEADNEQFF.

There are a few counts of this clone. The chain has TRBV7-3 and TRBJ1-1, with D possibly being TRBD1 (6 bases). Looked up from germline, CDR1 is SGHTA and CDR2 is FQGTGA. This CDR3 has 13 residues. V lost 4 bases to trimming and J lost 3 bases, with 9 bases between them. The CDR3 DNA reads TGTGCCAGCAGCTCACAGGGCGACACTGAAGCTTTCTTT. Amino acids: CASSSQGDTEAFF.

The rearrangement uses TRBV6-5 and TRBJ2-2; TRBD2 is a possible D gene (5 bases). Germline V lookup: CDR1 MNHEY, CDR2 SVGAGI. There are 14 residues in the CDR3. V lost 6 bases, J lost 1 base, and 9 bases lay in between. CDR3 in amino acids: CASSRDENTGELFF. CDR3 coding DNA: TGTGCCAGCAGCCGGGATGAGAACACCGGGGAGCTGTTTTTT.